This is a list of T cell receptor beta chains from one sample in a study of molecular identifiers for immune sequencing clone quantification. TCRdb re-called the PCR reads with MiXCR, one entry per CDR3 protein. This table holds about 40,000 distinct CDR3 sequences, less than 20% found once. The sequenced sample was naive CD8+ T cells from blood, with Jurkat cell RNA spiked in. The receptors shown here come from a human donor in good health. Some libraries in this study had Jurkat cell RNA spiked in. Each CDR3 is given with its conserved first and last residue. The D gene is left open where the match is weak. Size tells how often a clone was seen (once, few, many) or the class of an expanded clone, and some rows leave it out.

j_call,clone_size,v_call,d_call,cdr3_aa,cdr3_nt
TRBJ1-1,few,TRBV12-3/TRBV12-4,-,CASSTQARGAFF,TGTGCCAGCAGCACACAGGCTCGCGGAGCTTTCTTT
TRBJ2-3,few,TRBV7-6,TRBD2,CASSLERGRTDTQYF,TGTGCCAGCAGCCTCGAGCGGGGACGCACAGATACGCAGTATTTT
TRBJ1-2,many,TRBV20-1,-,CSARPSYGYTF,TGCAGTGCTAGGCCCAGTTATGGCTACACCTTC
TRBJ1-5,-,TRBV5-5,TRBD1,CATKIQGLDQPQHF,TGTGCCACCAAAATACAGGGGCTAGATCAGCCCCAGCATTTT
TRBJ2-1,few,TRBV29-1,-,CSVGLSSYNEQFF,TGCAGCGTTGGGTTAAGCTCCTACAATGAGCAGTTCTTC
TRBJ1-1,-,TRBV12-3/TRBV12-4,-,CASSYGHTEAFF,TGTGCCAGCAGCTATGGGCACACTGAAGCTTTCTTT
TRBJ2-2,few,TRBV18,-,CASSPDSSIFAGELFF,TGTGCCAGCTCACCGGACAGCAGCATCTTCGCCGGGGAGCTGTTTTTT
TRBJ2-3,-,TRBV28,-,CASTNPSRLDTQYF,TGTGCCAGCACAAACCCGTCAAGATTGGATACGCAGTATTTT
TRBJ2-5,few,TRBV4-1,-,CASSQKSGEWETQYF,TGCGCCAGCAGTCAAAAATCAGGGGAATGGGAGACCCAGTACTTC
TRBJ2-7,medium-sized,TRBV6-2/TRBV6-3,TRBD1,CASSSLPDRGYTSEQYF,TGTGCCAGCAGTTCCCTCCCCGACAGGGGCTACACATCCGAGCAGTACTTC
TRBJ1-2,many,TRBV4-3,-,CASSQAWGSSYGYTF,TGCGCCAGCAGCCAAGCGTGGGGGAGTAGCTATGGCTACACCTTC
TRBJ2-1,many,TRBV7-3,-,CASSLGLGPYNEQFF,TGTGCCAGCAGCTTAGGGCTGGGCCCCTACAATGAGCAGTTCTTC
TRBJ2-1,many,TRBV14,-,CASSLDSLNYNEQFF,TGTGCCAGCAGCCTGGACTCGTTGAACTACAATGAGCAGTTCTTC
TRBJ2-7,many,TRBV7-9,TRBD1,CASSWGQDGYEQYF,TGTGCCAGCAGCTGGGGACAGGATGGGTACGAGCAGTACTTC
TRBJ2-2,few,TRBV9,-,CASSVDWLRTGELFF,TGTGCCAGCAGCGTCGACTGGTTACGCACCGGGGAGCTGTTTTTT
TRBJ2-1,many,TRBV6-5,-,CASSGAYNEQFF,TGTGCCAGCAGCGGGGCCTACAATGAGCAGTTCTTC
TRBJ1-2,few,TRBV9,TRBD1,CASSVDRTGNNYGYTF,TGTGCCAGCAGCGTAGACAGGACAGGGAATAACTATGGCTACACCTTC
TRBJ1-5,medium-sized,TRBV7-2,-,CASSEGENQPQHF,TGTGCCAGCTCGGAGGGGGAGAATCAGCCCCAGCATTTT
TRBJ2-6,few,TRBV15,TRBD2,CATEGTTGSGANVLTF,TGTGCCACCGAGGGGACTACGGGCTCTGGGGCCAACGTCCTGACTTTC
TRBJ2-7,many,TRBV5-1,-,CASSGAGITYEQYF,TGCGCCAGCAGTGGGGCAGGGATTACCTACGAGCAGTACTTC
TRBJ2-1,many,TRBV10-3,-,CAIRGSRDSRADEQFF,TGTGCCATCAGGGGCAGTAGGGACTCCCGGGCCGATGAGCAGTTCTTC
TRBJ2-3,many,TRBV27,-,CASSYQSGSTDTQYF,TGTGCCAGCAGTTATCAGAGCGGGAGCACAGATACGCAGTATTTT
TRBJ2-1,-,TRBV25-1,-,CASGPGSLRHEQFF,TGTGCCAGCGGGCCGGGGTCCCTCCGGCATGAGCAGTTCTTC
TRBJ2-1,many,TRBV14,-,CASSQVALGDKQFF,TGTGCCAGCAGCCAAGTTGCCCTAGGAGATAAGCAGTTCTTC
TRBJ2-4,many,TRBV27,-,CASREGFPKNIQYF,TGTGCCAGCCGAGAGGGTTTTCCCAAAAACATTCAGTACTTC
TRBJ2-3,-,TRBV9,TRBD2,CASSVSGITDTQYF,TGTGCCAGCAGCGTTAGCGGGATCACAGATACGCAGTATTTT
TRBJ2-1,many,TRBV5-5,-,CASSLGRYYNEQFF,TGTGCCAGCAGCTTGGGTCGGTATTACAATGAGCAGTTCTTC
TRBJ2-1,few,TRBV4-1,-,CASSQFWTDYNEQFF,TGCGCCAGCAGCCAATTTTGGACTGACTACAATGAGCAGTTCTTC
TRBJ1-1,-,TRBV6-5,-,CASSYYDSYTEAFF,TGTGCCAGCAGTTATTACGACTCATACACTGAAGCTTTCTTT
TRBJ2-1,medium-sized,TRBV6-2/TRBV6-3,-,CASSKGGRSSYNEQFF,TGTGCCAGCAGTAAAGGTGGCCGGAGCTCCTACAATGAGCAGTTCTTC
TRBJ1-1,many,TRBV4-1,-,CASSQGTRPTEAFF,TGCGCCAGCAGCCAAGGGACCCGGCCCACTGAAGCTTTCTTT
TRBJ1-1,many,TRBV2,-,CASSQDSEAFF,TGTGCCAGCAGTCAAGATTCAGAAGCTTTCTTT
TRBJ1-5,many,TRBV24-1,TRBD1,CATSGDRGPSNQPQHF,TGTGCCACCAGTGGGGACAGGGGGCCCAGCAATCAGCCCCAGCATTTT
TRBJ2-3,many,TRBV6-2/TRBV6-3,TRBD2,CASRVAGGLDTQYF,TGTGCCAGCAGGGTAGCGGGAGGGCTTGATACGCAGTATTTT
TRBJ2-7,many,TRBV20-1,-,CSAGDGSSYEQYF,TGCAGTGCTGGAGACGGGAGCTCCTACGAGCAGTACTTC
TRBJ2-5,many,TRBV5-6,-,CASSLVFGETQYF,TGTGCCAGCAGCTTGGTTTTCGGAGAGACCCAGTACTTC
TRBJ2-2,many,TRBV19,-,CASTRSKDGELFF,TGTGCCAGCACACGGTCGAAGGACGGGGAGCTGTTTTTT
TRBJ1-5,many,TRBV6-2/TRBV6-3,TRBD1,CAANRGLEPQHF,TGTGCCGCAAACAGGGGGCTTGAGCCCCAGCATTTT
TRBJ2-4,-,TRBV29-1,-,CGFRLAKNIQYF,TGCGGCTTCCGATTAGCCAAAAACATTCAGTACTTC
TRBJ1-5,many,TRBV7-9,-,CASSLQVNQPQHF,TGTGCCAGCAGCTTACAAGTAAATCAGCCCCAGCATTTT
TRBJ1-5,-,TRBV19,-,CTSSMTGDQPQHF,TGTACCAGTAGTATGACCGGAGATCAGCCCCAGCATTTT
TRBJ2-1,few,TRBV23-1,-,CATLGERQNSEQFF,TGCGCCACCCTAGGGGAGCGGCAAAACTCAGAGCAGTTCTTC
TRBJ2-3,-,TRBV2,-,CASNADYSSTDTQYF,TGTGCCAGCAACGCCGACTACTCCAGCACAGATACGCAGTATTTT
TRBJ2-1,many,TRBV7-2,-,CASSSPPGLQFF,TGTGCCAGCAGCTCCCCGCCGGGACTCCAGTTCTTC
TRBJ2-2,-,TRBV4-3,TRBD2,CAGSQDLAGDTGELFF,TGCGCCGGCAGCCAAGATCTGGCGGGAGACACCGGGGAGCTGTTTTTT
TRBJ2-1,-,TRBV19,TRBD2,CASSIGLAGHNEQFF,TGTGCCAGTAGTATAGGACTAGCGGGACACAATGAGCAGTTCTTC
TRBJ2-1,few,TRBV7-6,TRBD2,CASSLAGGDTLHEQFF,TGTGCCAGCAGCTTAGCGGGGGGGGATACGCTCCATGAGCAGTTCTTC
TRBJ2-3,many,TRBV12-5,-,CASGFPDGTDTQYF,TGTGCTAGTGGTTTCCCGGATGGGACAGATACGCAGTATTTT
TRBJ2-2,many,TRBV3-1,-,CASSQDDGRETDTGELFF,TGTGCCAGCAGCCAAGATGACGGCCGGGAGACCGACACCGGGGAGCTGTTTTTT